These 18 T cell receptor beta chains share one sample of origin, sequenced in a study of T cells expressing NK-cell markers. Each CDR3 protein gets one entry in TCRdb, which reprocessed the 5' RACE reads and gives no DNA. Its clone listing holds 140,000 to 150,000 distinct CDR3 sequences. Sequenced input: blood T cells: a sorted CD56 or NKG2C T cell subset, CD4+ or CD8+ T cells, or bulk PBMC T cells (not recorded which). All receptors come from a man aged 18 to 30 in good health.

The chain's CDR3 is CASRENTGELFF. This chain connects TRBV27 to TRBJ2-2. This CDR3 has 12 residues. The germline CDR1 and CDR2 sequences are MNHEY and SMNVEV (reference sequence).

The rearrangement joins TRBV5-4 to TRBJ2-5. Per germline, CDR1 SGHNT and CDR2 YYREEE (reference sequence). This CDR3 region has 12 residues. CDR3 in amino acids: CASSGAQETQYF.

V usage is TRBV5-6 and J usage is TRBJ2-2. This CDR3 spans 15 amino acids. Looked up from germline, CDR1 is SGHDT and CDR2 is YYEEEE. The CDR3 loop reads CASSLDQANTGELFF.

The chain is built from TRBV5-6 and TRBJ1-4; as DNA is missing, the TRBD1 call by TCRdb cannot be tested. The CDR3 contains 15 residues. Germline assignment: CDR1 SGHDT and CDR2 YYEEEE. The CDR3 is CASSLENRFDEKLFF. Looking up the rest from reference TRBV5-6 and TRBJ1-4 gives the full variable domain: DAGVTQSPTHLIKTRGQQVTLRCSPKSGHDTVSWYQQALGQGPQFIFQYYEEEERQRGNFPDRFSGHQFPNYSSELNVNALLLGDSALYLCASSLENRFDEKLFFGSGTQLSVL.

The chain carries TRBV5-1 and TRBJ2-7; TCRdb proposes TRBD2, but this gene call is untestable without DNA. The V gene's germline CDR1 is SGHRS and CDR2 YFSETQ. The CDR3 is 14 amino acids. The CDR3 sequence: CASSPSRLNYEQYF.

The chain uses TRBV24-1 and TRBJ2-5; the TCRdb call, TRBD2, lacks DNA for checking. This CDR3 is 14 amino acids long. Germline loops: CDR1 KGHDR, CDR2 SFDVKD. The CDR3 loop reads CATSESSSEETQYF.

This chain uses TRBV6-2 or TRBV6-3 with TRBJ1-1. This CDR3 region has 13 residues. Germline CDR1 reads MNHEY; CDR2 reads SVGEGT. CDR3 protein: CASTLHLNTEAFF.

The gene calls are TRBV9 and TRBJ2-1. From germline, CDR1 is SGDLS and CDR2 YYNGEE. This CDR3 has 13 residues. CDR3 region: CASSVAAPNEQFF.

The chain employs TRBV12-3 or TRBV12-4 and TRBJ1-5. The CDR3 spans 14 residues. The CDR3 region is CASTPGGGNQPQHF.

CDR3 in amino acids: CASSPGGNNFLNTGELFF. The J gene is TRBJ2-2, the V gene TRBV18; TCRdb selects TRBD1, and the lack of DNA leaves this call unchecked. CDR1 and CDR2 (germline): KGHSH, LQKENI. This CDR3 has 18 residues.

The chain links TRBV7-7 to TRBJ2-1; TCRdb's assignment of TRBD2 cannot be checked, as there is no DNA. CDR1 and CDR2 (germline): SSHAT, FNYEAQ (reference sequence). CDR3 length: 15 amino acids. CDR3: CASSVAGGRANEQFF.

The rearrangement links TRBV15 to TRBJ2-1; as DNA is missing, the TRBD1 call by TCRdb cannot be tested. Germline CDR1 reads LNHNV; CDR2 reads YYDKDF (reference sequence). This CDR3 region has 15 residues. The CDR3 loop reads CATSRGPTGGDEQFF.

The chain is built from TRBV6-1 and TRBJ2-4; the TCRdb call, TRBD1, lacks DNA for checking. The CDR3 runs 14 residues. Germline V lookup: CDR1 MNHNS, CDR2 SASEGT. The chain's CDR3 is CASSRDRGENIQYF.

The chain recombines TRBV27 with TRBJ1-5. CDR1 and CDR2 from the germline V gene are MNHEY and SMNVEV (reference sequence). The CDR3 spans 13 residues. CDR3 residues: CASAYSNVYPQHF.

The CDR3 sequence: CATSRDGSQPQHF. The chain couples TRBV15 to TRBJ1-5. In germline, CDR1 is LNHNV, CDR2 YYDKDF (reference sequence). CDR3 length: 13 residues.

The CDR3 sequence is CASSSSWGDRNSYEQYF. The chain couples TRBV7-9 to TRBJ2-7; TCRdb reports TRBD1, a call that lacks DNA to check it against. CDR3 length: 17 amino acids. Germline loops: CDR1 SEHNR, CDR2 FQNEAQ (reference sequence).

The chain uses TRBV13 and TRBJ2-6; no DNA is available, so the TRBD1 call from TCRdb remains unchecked. CDR1 is PRHDT and CDR2 is FYEKMQ in the germline V gene (reference sequence). CDR3 length: 15 residues. The CDR3 loop is CASSLAGDGANVLTF.

The genes are TRBV7-9 and TRBJ2-2; the D call from TCRdb, TRBD1, cannot be confirmed without DNA. Per germline, CDR1 SEHNR and CDR2 FQNEAQ (reference sequence). The CDR3 runs 17 residues. The CDR3 here is CASSLPYRTENTGELFF.